Listed below are T cell receptor beta chains from one sample, sequenced in a study of Ad26.COV2.S vaccination and SARS-CoV-2 variants. Data came from immunoSEQ multiplex PCR; TCRdb stores just in-frame clones and leaves some out. The repertoire holds about 350,000 clones, with roughly 90% as singletons. Sequencing used peripheral blood, obtained in a trial of Ad26.COV2.S vaccine versus placebo. Every receptor here comes from a person between 18 and 65 years old who received the Ad26.COV2.S COVID-19 vaccine or a placebo. CDR3s include the opening cysteine and the closing phenylalanine or tryptophan. The D gene is left open where the match is weak. Size is stated for part of the rows, as once, few or many counts, or as a class when the clone is expanded.

V gene,J gene,clone size,D gene,CDR3 protein,CDR3 DNA
TRBV4-2,TRBJ2-3,.,TRBD2,CASSQEGTSLTDTQYF,TGTGCCAGCAGCCAAGAGGGGACTAGTCTCACAGATACGCAGTATTTT
TRBV6-5,TRBJ1-1,.,TRBD1,CASSTTGFGAGEAFF,TGTGCCAGCAGTACGACAGGGTTTGGCGCAGGTGAAGCTTTCTTT
TRBV4-3,TRBJ1-3,.,.,CASSQGTGSGNTIYF,TGCGCCAGCAGCCAAGGCACGGGCTCTGGAAACACCATATATTTT
TRBV30,TRBJ1-1,.,.,CAWKRQASTEAFF,TGTGCCTGGAAGAGGCAGGCGAGCACTGAAGCTTTCTTT
TRBV10-3,TRBJ2-1,once,TRBD2,CAISERGREASQGNEQFF,TGTGCCATCAGTGAGAGAGGGCGGGAGGCTTCACAAGGCAATGAGCAGTTCTTC
TRBV7-9,TRBJ1-3,.,.,CASSKGSTAAHGNTIYF,TGTGCCAGCAGCAAAGGTTCTACAGCCGCCCATGGAAACACCATATATTTT
TRBV6-5,TRBJ1-1,.,.,CASRRTVDTEAFF,TGTGCCAGCCGACGGACAGTGGACACTGAAGCTTTCTTT
TRBV4-3,TRBJ1-2,.,.,CASSPSHGQQFYGYTF,TGCGCCAGCAGCCCCTCTCATGGGCAGCAGTTCTATGGCTACACCTTC
TRBV6-1,TRBJ2-5,.,.,CASSEVQGSGLETQYF,TGTGCCAGCAGTGAAGTTCAGGGGTCGGGTCTGGAGACCCAGTACTTC
TRBV19,TRBJ2-5,.,.,CASSMNFQETQYF,TGTGCCAGTAGTATGAACTTCCAAGAGACCCAGTACTTC
TRBV6-2/TRBV6-3,TRBJ2-3,once,TRBD2,CASSYLGRGTDTQYF,TGTGCCAGCAGTTACCTTGGGAGGGGCACAGATACGCAGTATTTT
TRBV4-3,TRBJ2-3,.,TRBD2,CASSQVAASGAGDADTQYF,TGCGCCAGCAGCCAAGTGGCGGCCTCGGGAGCGGGGGACGCAGATACGCAGTATTTT
TRBV19,TRBJ2-3,.,TRBD2,CASSMGGTSGSDTQYF,TGTGCCAGTAGTATGGGAGGGACTAGCGGGAGTGATACGCAGTATTTT
TRBV6-5,TRBJ2-5,.,.,CASSYSLLAYQYF,TGTGCCAGCAGTTACTCGCTTCTTGCCTACCAGTACTTC